The sequence of this T cell receptor (beta chain) was determined in a study of CD8+CD57+ T cells in acquired aplastic anemia. Whole-study context: Mean DNA quantity obtained from sorted CD4+ and CD8+ cells was about 3 ug.

With V trimmed by 2 bases and J by 7 bases, 7 bases remained unmatched. Per germline, CDR1 DFQATT and CDR2 SNEGSKA (reference sequence). This CDR3 region has 15 residues. Genomic DNA, serving as template, underwent TCR beta VDJ and CDR3 profiling. TCRdb re-called the reads with MiXCR, one entry per CDR3 protein. This repertoire shows about 270,000 distinct CDR3 sequences, roughly three fifths found once; its top ten account for roughly 8%. Details on this clonotype: This could be a read error, since a much larger clone is one nucleotide away.

The chain links TRBV20-1 to TRBJ1-6; 8 bases align to TRBD1. This TCR was sampled from a human donor with severe aplastic anemia or a healthy control (not recorded which). Sequencing was performed on sorted CD4+, CD8+, or CD8+CD57+ T cells (not recorded which) from PBMCs. The DNA for the CDR3 is TGCAGTGCTAGAATTACCGGGACAGGCAATTCACCCCTCCACTTT. Its translation: CSARITGTGNSPLHF.